The T cell receptor (beta chain) under discussion was sequenced for a study of shared clonotypes between healthy human individuals. Profiling relied on immunoSEQ multiplex PCR, and the TCRdb table lists in-frame clones only, not all of them. The sample holds about 1.1 million clones, 77% seen once. Material: memory CD4+ T cells from PBMCs. Indicated subset: CD45RA-negative fraction. The origin of this receptor is a man in his late teens or twenties in good health. Some clones in this sample may be carry-over from other donors' samples.

CDR3 protein: CSVDPQGADTQYF. CDR3 in DNA: TGCAGCGTTGACCCCCAAGGGGCAGATACGCAGTATTTT. The J gene is TRBJ2-3, the V gene TRBV29-1; tentatively, D is TRBD1 (5 bases). The V end was cut by 3 bases, the J end by 4 bases, with 11 bases between. This CDR3 is 13 amino acids long. The V gene's germline CDR1 is SQVTM and CDR2 ANQGSEA.